The entry below gives a single TCR beta chain sequence along with its context. What it binds is unknown. The data were taken from a study of cytomegalovirus exposure and HLA in healthy donors. Background on the study: The study placed 80% to 85% of its 398 genotyped donors in the Caucasian-associated ancestry cluster. Study results and limitations: Association of 16,951 TCR beta sequences with HLA alleles was found at 0.05 false discovery rate in a later analysis. The authors considered a cluster of highly shared sequence variants likely to be a sequencing artifact. Later genetic work tied a missense DCLRE1C variant to beta-chain V and J trimming.

Primers: 60 Vbeta forward and 13 Jbeta reverse. Using immunoSEQ multiplex PCR, the repertoire was profiled, and TCRdb retains in-frame clones only, with some absent. This repertoire shows approximately 200,000 clones, approximately 81% found once; its top ten account for approximately 2%. The sequenced sample consisted of PBMCs. The clonotype was recovered from a woman aged 18-29 years in good health and CMV-seropositive.

CDR3 coding DNA: TGTGCCAGCTCACCAGTCGGTACACCTAAGGGAGACTATGGCTACACCTTC. Its protein is CASSPVGTPKGDYGYTF. The rearrangement links TRBV18 to TRBJ1-2, with D unresolved. The V gene's germline CDR1 is KGHSH and CDR2 LQKENI. The CDR3 spans 17 residues. Between the trimmed V and J ends, which lost 2 bases and 3 bases, there was a span of 19 bases.